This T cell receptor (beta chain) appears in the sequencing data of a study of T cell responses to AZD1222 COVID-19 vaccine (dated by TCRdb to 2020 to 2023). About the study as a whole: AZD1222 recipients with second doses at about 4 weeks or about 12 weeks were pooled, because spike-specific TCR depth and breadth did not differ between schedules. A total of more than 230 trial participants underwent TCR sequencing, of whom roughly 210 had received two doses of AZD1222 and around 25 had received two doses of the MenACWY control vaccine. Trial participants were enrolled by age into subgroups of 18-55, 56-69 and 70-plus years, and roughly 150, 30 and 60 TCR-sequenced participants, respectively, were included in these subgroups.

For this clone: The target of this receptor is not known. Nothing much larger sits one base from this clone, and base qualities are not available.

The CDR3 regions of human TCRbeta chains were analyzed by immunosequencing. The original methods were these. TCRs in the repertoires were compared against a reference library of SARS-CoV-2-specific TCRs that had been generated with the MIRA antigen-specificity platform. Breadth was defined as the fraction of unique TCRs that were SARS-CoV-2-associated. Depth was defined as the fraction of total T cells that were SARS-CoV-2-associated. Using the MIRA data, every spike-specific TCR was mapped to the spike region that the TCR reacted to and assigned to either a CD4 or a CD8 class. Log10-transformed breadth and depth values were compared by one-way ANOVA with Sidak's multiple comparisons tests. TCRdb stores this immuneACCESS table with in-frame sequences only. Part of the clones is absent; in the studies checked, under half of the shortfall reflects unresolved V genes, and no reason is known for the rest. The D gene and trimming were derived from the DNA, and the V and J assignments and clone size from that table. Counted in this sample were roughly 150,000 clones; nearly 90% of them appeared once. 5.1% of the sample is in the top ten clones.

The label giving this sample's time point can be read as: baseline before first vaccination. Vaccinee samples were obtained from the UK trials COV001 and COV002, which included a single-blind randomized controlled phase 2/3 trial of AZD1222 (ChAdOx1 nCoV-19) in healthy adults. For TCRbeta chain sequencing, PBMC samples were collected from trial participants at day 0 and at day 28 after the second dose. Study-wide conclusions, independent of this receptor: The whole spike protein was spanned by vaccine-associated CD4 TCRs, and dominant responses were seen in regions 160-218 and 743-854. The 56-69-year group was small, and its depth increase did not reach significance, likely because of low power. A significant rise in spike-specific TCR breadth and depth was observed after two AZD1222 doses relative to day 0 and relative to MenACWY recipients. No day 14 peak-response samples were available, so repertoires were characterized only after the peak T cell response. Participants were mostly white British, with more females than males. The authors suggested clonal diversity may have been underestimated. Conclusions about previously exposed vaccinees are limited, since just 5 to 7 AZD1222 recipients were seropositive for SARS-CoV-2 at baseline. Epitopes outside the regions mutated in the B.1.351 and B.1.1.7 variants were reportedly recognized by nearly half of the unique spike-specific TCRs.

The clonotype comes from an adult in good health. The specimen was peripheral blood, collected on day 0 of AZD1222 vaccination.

The bases read TGTGCCAGCACCCCTGGGGGACTAGCCGGGGACACAGATACGCAGTATTTT. Its amino acids are CASTPGGLAGDTDTQYF. Rearrangement joined TRBV28 to TRBJ2-3, with 9 bases in between that match TRBD2. CDR1 and CDR2 are read off the germline V gene as MDHEN and SYDVKM. From cysteine to phenylalanine, the CDR3 is 17 amino acids long. The DNA shown is the 51-base CDR3, in frame from base 1. Trimmed from V: 7 bases; trimmed from J: 2 bases; junction bases lacking a gene match: 13. Where the CDR3 stops, the reference TRBV28 and TRBJ2-3 genes take over; the full variable domain is DVKVTQSSRYLVKRTGEKVFLECVQDMDHENMFWYRQDPGLGLRLIYFSYDVKMKEKGDIPEGYSVSREKKERFSLILESASTNQTSMYLCASTPGGLAGDTDTQYFGPGTRLTVL.